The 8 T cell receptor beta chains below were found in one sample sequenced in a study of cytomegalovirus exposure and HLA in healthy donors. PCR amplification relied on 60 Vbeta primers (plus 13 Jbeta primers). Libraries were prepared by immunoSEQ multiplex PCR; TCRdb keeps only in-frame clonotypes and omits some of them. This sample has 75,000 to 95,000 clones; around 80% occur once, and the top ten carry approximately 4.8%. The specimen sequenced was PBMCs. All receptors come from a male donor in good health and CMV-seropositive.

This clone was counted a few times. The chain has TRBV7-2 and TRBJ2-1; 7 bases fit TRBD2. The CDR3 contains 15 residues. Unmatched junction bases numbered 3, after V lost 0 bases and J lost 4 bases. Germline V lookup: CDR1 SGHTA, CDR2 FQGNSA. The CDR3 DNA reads TGTGCCAGCAGCTTAGCGGGGGGGAGATACAATGAGCAGTTCTTC. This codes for CASSLAGGRYNEQFF.

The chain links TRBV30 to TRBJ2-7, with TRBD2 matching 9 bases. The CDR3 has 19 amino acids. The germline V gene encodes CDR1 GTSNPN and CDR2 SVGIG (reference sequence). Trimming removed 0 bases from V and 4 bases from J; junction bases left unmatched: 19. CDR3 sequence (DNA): TGTGCCTGGAGTGTACGGGGCCTGGGGGCGGGAGGGCCGAAGTACGAGCAGTACTTC. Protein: CAWSVRGLGAGGPKYEQYF.

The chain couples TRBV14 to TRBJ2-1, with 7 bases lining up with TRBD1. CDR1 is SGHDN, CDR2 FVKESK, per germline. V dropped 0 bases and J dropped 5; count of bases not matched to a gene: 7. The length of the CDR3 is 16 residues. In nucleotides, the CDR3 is TGTGCCAGCAGCCAAGATACTGGACAGGCTAACAATGAGCAGTTCTTC. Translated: CASSQDTGQANNEQFF.

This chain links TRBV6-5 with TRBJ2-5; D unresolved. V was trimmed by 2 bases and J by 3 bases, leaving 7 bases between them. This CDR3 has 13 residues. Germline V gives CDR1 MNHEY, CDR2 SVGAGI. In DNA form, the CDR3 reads TGTGCCAGCAGTTACGGCCCAGAAGAGACCCAGTACTTC. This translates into CASSYGPEETQYF.

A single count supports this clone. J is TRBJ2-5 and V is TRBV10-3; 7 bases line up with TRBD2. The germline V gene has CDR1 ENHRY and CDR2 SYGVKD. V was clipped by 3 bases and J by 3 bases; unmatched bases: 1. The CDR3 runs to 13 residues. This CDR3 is CAISDGREETQYF. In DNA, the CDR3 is TGTGCCATCAGTGATGGGAGGGAAGAGACCCAGTACTTC.

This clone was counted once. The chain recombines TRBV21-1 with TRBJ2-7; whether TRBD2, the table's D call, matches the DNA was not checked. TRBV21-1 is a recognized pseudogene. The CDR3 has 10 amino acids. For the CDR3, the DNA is TGTGCCAGCAGCATACTAGCGGGAGTTTTC. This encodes CASSILAGVF.

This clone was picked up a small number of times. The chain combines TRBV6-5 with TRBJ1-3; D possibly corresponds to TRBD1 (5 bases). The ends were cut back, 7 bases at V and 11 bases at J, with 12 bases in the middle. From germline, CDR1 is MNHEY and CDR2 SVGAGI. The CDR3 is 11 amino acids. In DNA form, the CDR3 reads TGTGCCAGCATGGGGGGAAGGGCCATATATTTT. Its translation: CASMGGRAIYF.

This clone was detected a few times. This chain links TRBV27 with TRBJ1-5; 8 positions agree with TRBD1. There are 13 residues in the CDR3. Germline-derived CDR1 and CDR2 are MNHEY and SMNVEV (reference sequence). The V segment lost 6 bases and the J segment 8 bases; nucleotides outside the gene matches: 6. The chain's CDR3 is CASRRTGWEPQHF. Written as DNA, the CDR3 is TGTGCCAGCAGAAGGACAGGGTGGGAGCCCCAGCATTTT.